This T cell receptor (beta chain) was identified during a study of shared clonotypes between healthy human individuals. Findings and caveats of the study: Sorted-subset sequencing, rarefaction showed, was incomplete despite large depth.

Of note for this clone: Antigen: not known.

Naive CD8 isolation took CD45RO-negative cells positively selected for CCR7 and excluded terminally differentiated effector memory CD45RA+ cells. The V and J ends lost 3 bases and 1 base respectively, with 6 bases between them. Germline V CDR1 and CDR2: SGHTA, FQGTGA. This CDR3 has 13 residues. The protocol was immunoSEQ multiplex PCR, while the TCRdb copy is restricted to in-frame clones and leaves out a portion. The sample lists around 1,900,000 clones, about 94% seen once, with 1.5% to 2% in the top ten. The chain links TRBV7-3 to TRBJ1-1; D gene uncertain. The material sequenced was naive CD8+ T cells from PBMCs. The receptor was derived from a young man in good health. Some clones in this sample may be carry-over from other donors' samples. The CDR3 sequence: CASSFWENTEAFF. The CDR3, as DNA: TGTGCCAGCAGCTTTTGGGAGAACACTGAAGCTTTCTTT.